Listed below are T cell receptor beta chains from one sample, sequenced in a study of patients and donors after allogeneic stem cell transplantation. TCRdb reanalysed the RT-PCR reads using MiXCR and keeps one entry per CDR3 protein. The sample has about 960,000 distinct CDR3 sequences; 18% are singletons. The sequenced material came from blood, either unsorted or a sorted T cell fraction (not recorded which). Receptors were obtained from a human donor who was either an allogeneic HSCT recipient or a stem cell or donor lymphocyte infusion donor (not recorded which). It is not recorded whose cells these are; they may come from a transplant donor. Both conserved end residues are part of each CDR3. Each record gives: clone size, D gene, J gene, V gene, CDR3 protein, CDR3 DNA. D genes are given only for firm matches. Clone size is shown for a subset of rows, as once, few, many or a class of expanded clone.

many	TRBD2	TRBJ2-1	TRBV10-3	CAIRVAGSHEQFF	TGTGCCATCAGGGTAGCGGGCTCCCATGAGCAGTTCTTC
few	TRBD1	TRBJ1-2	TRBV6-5	CASSYEPGQDLGYTF	TGTGCCAGCAGTTACGAACCGGGACAGGACCTAGGCTACACCTTC
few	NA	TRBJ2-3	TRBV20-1	CSAPVRSSTDTQYF	TGCAGTGCTCCCGTGCGGTCCAGCACAGATACGCAGTATTTT
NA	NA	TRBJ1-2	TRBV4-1	CASSQERRGRANYGYTF	TGCGCCAGCAGCCAAGAGCGGCGGGGAAGAGCTAACTATGGCTACACCTTC
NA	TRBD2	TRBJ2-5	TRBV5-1	CASSLWGLDQETQYF	TGCGCCAGCAGCTTGTGGGGACTAGACCAAGAGACCCAGTACTTC
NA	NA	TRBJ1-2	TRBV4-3	CASSGVDKSSLYGYTF	TGCGCCAGCAGCGGGGTGGACAAATCCTCTCTGTATGGCTACACCTTC
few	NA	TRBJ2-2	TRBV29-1	CSVEGRRGKKNTGELFF	TGCAGCGTTGAAGGTCGTAGGGGAAAGAAAAACACCGGGGAGCTGTTTTTT
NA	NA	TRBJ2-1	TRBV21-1	CASSKGAGFWSYNEQFF	TGTGCCAGCAGCAAAGGGGCAGGGTTTTGGTCCTACAATGAGCAGTTCTTC
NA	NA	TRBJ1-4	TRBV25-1	CASSTPQPLNEKLFF	TGTGCCAGCAGTACCCCCCAGCCTCTTAATGAAAAACTGTTTTTT
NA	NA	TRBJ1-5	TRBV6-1	CASGYKGNQPQHF	TGTGCCAGCGGGTACAAGGGCAATCAGCCCCAGCATTTT
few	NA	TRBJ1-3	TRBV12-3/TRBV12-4	CASSAPAAGNTIYF	TGTGCCAGCAGCGCCCCCGCCGCTGGAAACACCATATATTTT
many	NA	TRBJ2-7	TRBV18	CASSPGPAYEQYF	TGTGCCAGCAGCCCGGGACCAGCCTACGAGCAGTACTTC
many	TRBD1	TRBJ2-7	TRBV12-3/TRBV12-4	CASRYPGQGLYF	TGTGCCAGCAGGTACCCGGGACAGGGATTGTACTTC
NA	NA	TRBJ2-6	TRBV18	CASSPWLGDPRSSGANVLTF	TGTGCCAGCTCACCATGGTTGGGGGACCCCCGAAGCTCTGGGGCCAACGTCCTGACTTTC
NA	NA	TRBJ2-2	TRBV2	CASSEKTFGELFF	TGTGCCAGCAGTGAAAAAACGTTCGGAGAGCTGTTTTTT
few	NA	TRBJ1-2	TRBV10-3	CAIIDGGYTF	TGTGCCATCATCGATGGTGGCTACACCTTC
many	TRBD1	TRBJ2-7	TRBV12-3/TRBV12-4	CASSLGGQYEQYF	TGTGCCAGCAGTTTAGGGGGACAGTACGAGCAGTACTTC
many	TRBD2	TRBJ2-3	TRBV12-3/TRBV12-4	CASSFRLAADTQYF	TGTGCCAGCAGTTTCCGGCTAGCGGCAGATACGCAGTATTTT
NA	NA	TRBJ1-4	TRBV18	CASSPDRPKEKLFF	TGTGCCAGCTCACCAGACAGACCCAAGGAAAAACTGTTTTTT
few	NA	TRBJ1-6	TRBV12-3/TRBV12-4	CASSGDNSPLHF	TGTGCCAGCAGTGGAGATAATTCACCCCTCCACTTT
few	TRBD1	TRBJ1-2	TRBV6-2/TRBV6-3	CASTSSGGGNGYTF	TGTGCCAGCACCTCCTCAGGGGGCGGCAATGGCTACACCTTC
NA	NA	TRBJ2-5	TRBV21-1	CASSKWGGGTETQYF	NA
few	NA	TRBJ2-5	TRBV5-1	CASSPALGQETQYF	TGCGCCAGCAGCCCTGCTTTGGGTCAAGAGACCCAGTACTTC
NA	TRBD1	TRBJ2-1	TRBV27	CASSQTTGAEQFF	TGTGCCAGCAGTCAAACTACAGGGGCCGAGCAGTTCTTC
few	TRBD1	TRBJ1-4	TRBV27	CASSGDRGRGEKLFF	TGTGCCAGCAGTGGGGACAGGGGTCGTGGTGAAAAACTGTTTTTT
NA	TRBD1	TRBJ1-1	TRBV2	CASRDRTGKSTEAFF	TGTGCCAGCAGAGACAGGACAGGGAAAAGCACTGAAGCTTTCTTT
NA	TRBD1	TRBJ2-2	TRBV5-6	CASSLGPTGTTGELFF	TGTGCCAGCAGCTTGGGTCCGACAGGGACCACCGGGGAGCTGTTTTTT
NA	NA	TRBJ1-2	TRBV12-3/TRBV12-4	CASSPSGGEGGYTF	TGTGCCAGCAGCCCTTCGGGCGGGGAGGGCGGCTACACCTTC
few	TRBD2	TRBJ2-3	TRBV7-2	CASSLDGTSGAPDTQYF	TGTGCCAGCAGCTTAGATGGGACTAGCGGGGCCCCAGATACGCAGTATTTT
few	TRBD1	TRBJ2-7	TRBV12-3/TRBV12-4	CASSSGTGGIHEQYF	TGTGCCAGCTCCTCCGGGACAGGGGGCATCCACGAGCAGTACTTC
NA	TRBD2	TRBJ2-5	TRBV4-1	CASSQVFRREYETQYF	TGCGCCAGCAGCCAGGTGTTCCGGCGGGAGTATGAGACCCAGTACTTC
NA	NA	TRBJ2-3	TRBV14	CASSQALGSDTQYF	TGTGCCAGCAGCCAGGCTTTAGGGTCAGATACGCAGTATTTT
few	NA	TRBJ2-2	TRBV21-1	CASSNDGNTGELFF	TGTGCCAGCAGCAATGACGGGAACACCGGGGAGCTGTTTTTT
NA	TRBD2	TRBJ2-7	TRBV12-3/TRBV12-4	CASSATSGDEQYF	TGTGCCAGCAGTGCCACTAGCGGGGACGAGCAGTACTTC
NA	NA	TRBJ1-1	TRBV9	CASSAGYGGLSTEAFF	TGTGCCAGCAGCGCAGGGTACGGGGGGCTGAGCACTGAAGCTTTCTTT
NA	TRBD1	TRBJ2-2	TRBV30	CAWSPVGAGGASGELFF	TGTGCCTGGAGTCCTGTTGGGGCAGGGGGCGCCTCAGGGGAGCTGTTTTTT
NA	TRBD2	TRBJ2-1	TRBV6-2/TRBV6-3	CASSAGLAGGRRYNEQFF	TGTGCCAGCAGTGCCGGACTAGCGGGGGGGCGAAGATACAATGAGCAGTTCTTC
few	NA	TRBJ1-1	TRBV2	CASTRQGFNTEAFF	TGTGCCAGCACTCGTCAGGGGTTCAACACTGAAGCTTTCTTT
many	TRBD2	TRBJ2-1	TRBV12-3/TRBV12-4	CASRRTSNEQFF	TGTGCCAGCAGAAGGACTAGCAATGAGCAGTTCTTC
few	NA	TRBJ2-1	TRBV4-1	CASSLGQKYNEQFF	TGCGCCAGCAGCCTAGGACAGAAGTACAATGAGCAGTTCTTC
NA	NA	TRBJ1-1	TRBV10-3	CAISSHGDTEAFF	TGTGCCATCAGCTCCCATGGGGACACTGAAGCTTTCTTT